The clone carrying this T cell receptor beta chain was seen repeatedly, ten times or more. What it recognizes is unknown. The CDR3 goes on 3 residues after the read ends, and that part is filled in from the germline J gene. Assay: immunoSEQ multiplex PCR; the TCRdb copy retains only in-frame clones and omits some. Sampling found roughly 42,000 clones, none seen once. This sample is part of a study of T cell clonality in common variable immunodeficiency. Study conclusions and caveats: Reportedly, TCR beta sequences from common variable immunodeficiency showed fewer deletions and N-nucleotide insertions.

There are 16 residues in the CDR3. Looked up from germline, CDR1 is SGHVS and CDR2 is FNYEAQ. Germline trimming cut 5 bases from V and 8 bases from J; bases unmatched to any gene: 12. The CVID group had roughly 16 females and some 30 males, mean age about 36. The rearrangement joins TRBV7-6 to TRBJ2-3, with 11 nucleotides matching TRBD2. Sequenced: peripheral blood mononuclear cells. This clonotype originated in a human donor with common variable immunodeficiency. The covered CDR3 bases are TGTGCCAGCAGCCCCCAAACTAGCGGGAGAGTGGTTACG. Translating gives CASSPQTSGRVVT. From start to end, the CDR3 is CASSPQTSGRVVTQYF. The complete variable domain, with remaining parts taken from reference TRBV7-6 and TRBJ2-3, reads GAGVSQSPRYKVTKRGQDVALRCDPISGHVSLYWYRQALGQGPEFLTYFNYEAQQDKSGLPNDRFSAERPEGSISTLTIQRTEQRDSAMYRCASSPQTSGRVVTQYFGPGTRLTVL.